Following are 12 T cell receptor beta chains from one sample sequenced in a study of cytomegalovirus exposure and HLA in healthy donors (dated by TCRdb to the late 2010s). Library creation used the immunoSEQ multiplex PCR assay. For the multiplex PCR, a mixture combining 60 forward primers for TCR Vbeta segments and 13 reverse primers for TCR Jbeta segments was used. What TCRdb holds here is the immuneACCESS table cut down to in-frame rearrangements. Part of the clones is not present; checked against another copy, under half of the missing clones reflect an unresolved V gene, and the others are unexplained. Here the sample has around 150,000 clones; 76% occur a single time. The ten largest clones represent about 3.4% of the sample. The sequenced sample was PBMCs. These receptors originate from a male donor in good health and CMV-seronegative.

This clone was seen a single time. The gene calls are TRBV21-1 and TRBJ1-1; TRBD1, as called in the table, went unchecked against the DNA. TRBV21-1 is a pseudogene locus. CDR3 length: 13 residues. This CDR3 reads CASNGQGNTEAFF. CDR3 DNA sequence: TGTGCCAGCAACGGACAGGGGAACACTGAAGCTTTCTTT.

The chain employs TRBV2 and TRBJ2-1; 11 bases agree with TRBD2. With 4 bases clipped from V and 7 bases from J, the junction kept 3 bases outside the gene matches. The V gene's germline CDR1 is SNHLY and CDR2 FYNNEI. This CDR3 spans 14 amino acids. DNA of the CDR3: TGTGCCAGCAGTGTTAGACTAGCGGGGAATGAGCAGTTCTTC. It yields the protein CASSVRLAGNEQFF. Full variable domain (missing parts from reference TRBV2 and TRBJ2-1): EPEVTQTPSHQVTQMGQEVILRCVPISNHLYFYWYRQILGQKVEFLVSFYNNEISEKSEIFDDQFSVERPDGSNFTLKIRSTKLEDSAMYFCASSVRLAGNEQFFGPGTRLTVL.

This clone was seen once. The rearrangement uses TRBV19 and TRBJ1-2; 11 bases map to TRBD1. The CDR3 has 14 amino acids. J was trimmed by 7 bases and V by 6 bases; bases with no gene match: 7. The germline V gene has CDR1 LNHDA and CDR2 SQIVND (reference sequence). The DNA of the CDR3 is TGTGCCAGTAGCCGGACAGGGGGCTCCGGTGGCTACACCTTC. It specifies CASSRTGGSGGYTF.

The rearrangement uses TRBV7-6 and TRBJ2-1; D not certain. The CDR3 is 15 residues long. Germline values: CDR1 SGHVS, CDR2 FNYEAQ. V shed 1 base and J shed 5 bases, with 12 bases lying between them. The CDR3 here is CASSLEPSPHNEQFF. The CDR3 DNA is TGTGCCAGCAGCTTAGAGCCTAGTCCCCACAATGAGCAGTTCTTC.

V gene TRBV5-1 combines with J gene TRBJ2-3; 7 bases match TRBD2. The CDR3 runs 13 residues. The J segment lost 7 bases and the V segment lost 1 base, leaving 3 bases of the junction unmatched. Germline V gene sequence: CDR1 SGHRS, CDR2 YFSETQ. CDR3 sequence reads: CASSLPSGNTQYF. Here the CDR3 DNA reads TGCGCCAGCAGCTTGCCTAGCGGAAATACGCAGTATTTT.

The chain has TRBV7-9 and TRBJ2-1, with a weak D call TRBD2 (6 bases). Trimming cost V 10 bases and J 3 bases, with 13 bases left between them. Germline V gives CDR1 SEHNR, CDR2 FQNEAQ (reference sequence). This CDR3 spans 13 amino acids. The CDR3 nucleotides are TGTGCCACCGCCCCGGGGGTCTACAATGAGCAGTTCTTC. Protein product: CATAPGVYNEQFF. The whole variable domain, filled in from reference TRBV7-9 and TRBJ2-1, reads DTGVSQNPRHKITKRGQNVTFRCDPISEHNRLYWYRQTLGQGPEFLTYFQNEAQLEKSRLLSDRFSAERPKGSFSTLEIQRTEQGDSAMYLCATAPGVYNEQFFGPGTRLTVL.

V is TRBV30 and J is TRBJ2-1; TRBD2 matches 10 bases. The CDR3 is 15 amino acids. CDR1 and CDR2 from the germline V gene are GTSNPN and SVGIG (reference sequence). V gave up 7 bases and J gave up 0 bases; unmatched junction bases: 6. The CDR3 here is CASKREGFSYNEQFF. In DNA form, the CDR3 reads TGTGCCTCAAAGCGGGAGGGGTTCTCCTACAATGAGCAGTTCTTC.

The chain recombines TRBV6-5 with TRBJ2-7, with a possible D match to TRBD1 (5 bases). This CDR3 is 15 amino acids long. V dropped 2 bases and J dropped 3 bases, with 14 bases sitting between them. Germline CDR1 and CDR2: MNHEY and SVGAGI. CDR3 bases: TGTGCCAGCAGTTACAGGCAGGGTGGGTACTACGAGCAGTACTTC. It is translated as CASSYRQGGYYEQYF.

This clone was seen just once. The chain recombines TRBV4-1 with TRBJ2-7; TRBD1 aligns across 8 bases. V trimming: 3 bases; J trimming: 5 bases; junction bases outside the gene matches: 6. Germline V gene sequence: CDR1 MGHRA, CDR2 YSYEKL. This CDR3 contains 14 residues. CDR3: CASSHQDRENEQYF. The CDR3 DNA is TGCGCCAGCAGCCACCAGGACAGGGAGAACGAGCAGTACTTC.

This clone was seen once. This CDR3 is CASSLGGTQYF. The CDR3 DNA is TGCGCCAGCAGCTTGGGAGGGACCCAGTACTTC. The chain has TRBV5-1 and TRBJ2-5; D ambiguous. Looked up from germline, CDR1 is SGHRS and CDR2 is YFSETQ. The V gene lost 0 bases and the J gene lost 7 bases, with 4 bases spanning the gap. The CDR3 extends over 11 amino acids.

The chain uses TRBV28 and TRBJ2-1; D is perhaps TRBD2 (5 bases). The CDR3 loop spans 17 amino acids. Germline V gene sequence: CDR1 MDHEN, CDR2 SYDVKM. Trimming pared 0 bases from V and 0 bases from J, leaving 12 bases between. CDR3 sequence (DNA): TGTGCCAGCAGTTTATGGTCCGTCCGGGGCTCCTACAATGAGCAGTTCTTC. Translating it yields CASSLWSVRGSYNEQFF. Together with reference TRBV28 and TRBJ2-1, the CDR3 gives the full variable domain: DVKVTQSSRYLVKRTGEKVFLECVQDMDHENMFWYRQDPGLGLRLIYFSYDVKMKEKGDIPEGYSVSREKKERFSLILESASTNQTSMYLCASSLWSVRGSYNEQFFGPGTRLTVL.

The chain links TRBV7-2 to TRBJ1-1, with D unclear. The CDR3 runs to 13 residues. V shed 2 bases and J shed 6 bases, with 10 bases lying between them. Germline CDR1 reads SGHTA; CDR2 reads FQGNSA. DNA for the CDR3: TGTGCCAGCAGCTTATCCGAGGAATCTGAAGCTTTCTTT. This codes for CASSLSEESEAFF.